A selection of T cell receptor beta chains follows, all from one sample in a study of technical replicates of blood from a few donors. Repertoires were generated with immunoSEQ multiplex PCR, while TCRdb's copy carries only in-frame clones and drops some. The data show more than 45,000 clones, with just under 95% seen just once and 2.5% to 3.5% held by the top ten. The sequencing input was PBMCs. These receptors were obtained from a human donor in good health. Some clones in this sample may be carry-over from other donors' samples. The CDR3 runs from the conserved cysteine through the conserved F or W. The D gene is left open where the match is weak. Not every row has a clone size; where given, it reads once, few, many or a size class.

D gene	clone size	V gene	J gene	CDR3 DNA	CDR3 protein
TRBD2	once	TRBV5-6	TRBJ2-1	TGTGCCAGCAGCATGCGGACTAGCGGGAGAGCGGGTGAGCAGTTCTTC	CASSMRTSGRAGEQFF
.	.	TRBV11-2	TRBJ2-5	TGTGCCAGCAGCCCCCGTAGGGGGGAGACCCAGTACTTC	CASSPRRGETQYF
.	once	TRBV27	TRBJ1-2	TGTGCCAGCAGGCCGTGGGGGGTCCTCTATGGCTACACCTTC	CASRPWGVLYGYTF
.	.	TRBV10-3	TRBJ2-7	TGTGCCATCAGTGAGCGGGATTGGTCCTACGAGCAGTACTTC	CAISERDWSYEQYF
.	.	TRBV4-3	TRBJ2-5	TGCGCCAGCAGCCCTTGGCGGGGAGAGACCCAGTACTTC	CASSPWRGETQYF
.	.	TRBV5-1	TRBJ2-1	TGCGCCAGCAGGGCGGGATCGAGCTCCTACAATGAGCAGTTCTTC	CASRAGSSSYNEQFF
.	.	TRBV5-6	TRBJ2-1	TGTGCCAGCAGCACGATGGGACTGTTATTGTACAATGAGCAGTTCTTC	CASSTMGLLLYNEQFF
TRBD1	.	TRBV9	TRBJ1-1	TGTGCCAGCAGCCCAACGGGCGACAGGGGGAGGTGGACTGAAGCTTTCTTT	CASSPTGDRGRWTEAFF
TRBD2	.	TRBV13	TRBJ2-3	TGTGCCAGCAGCATATTAGCGGGGGCTAGCACAGATACGCAGTATTTT	CASSILAGASTDTQYF
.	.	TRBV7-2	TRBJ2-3	TGTGCCAGCAGCTCGCAGGGCTCAGATACGCAGTATTTT	CASSSQGSDTQYF